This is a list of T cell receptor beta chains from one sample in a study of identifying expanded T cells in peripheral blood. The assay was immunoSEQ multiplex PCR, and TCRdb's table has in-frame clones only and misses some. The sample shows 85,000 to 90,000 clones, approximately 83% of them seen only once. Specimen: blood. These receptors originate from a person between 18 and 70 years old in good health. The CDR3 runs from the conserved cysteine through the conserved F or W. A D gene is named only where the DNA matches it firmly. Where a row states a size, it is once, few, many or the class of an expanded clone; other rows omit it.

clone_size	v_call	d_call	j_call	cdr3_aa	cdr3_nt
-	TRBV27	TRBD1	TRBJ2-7	CASSHVGQTYEQYF	TGTGCCAGCAGTCATGTGGGACAGACCTACGAGCAGTACTTC
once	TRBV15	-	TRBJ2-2	CATSRAPNTGELFF	TGTGCCACCAGCAGAGCCCCGAACACCGGGGAGCTGTTTTTT
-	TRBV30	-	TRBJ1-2	CAWSVRMDGYTF	TGTGCCTGGAGTGTAAGGATGGACGGCTACACCTTC
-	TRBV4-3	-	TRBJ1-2	CASSQDRGTGYGYTF	TGCGCCAGCAGCCAAGACAGGGGAACTGGATATGGCTACACCTTC
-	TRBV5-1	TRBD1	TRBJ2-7	CASSFLTGAYEQYF	TGCGCCAGCAGCTTCCTGACAGGGGCCTACGAGCAGTACTTC
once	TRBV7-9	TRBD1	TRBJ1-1	CASSPGTAEAFF	TGTGCCAGCAGCCCCGGGACAGCTGAAGCTTTCTTT
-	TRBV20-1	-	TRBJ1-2	CSATGSYGYTF	TGCAGTGCTACGGGAAGCTATGGCTACACCTTC
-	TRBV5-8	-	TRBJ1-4	CASSLRSIGSATNEKLFF	TGTGCCAGCAGCTTGAGGTCCATAGGGTCTGCAACTAATGAAAAACTGTTTTTT
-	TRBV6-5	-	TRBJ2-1	CASSYSPDRFYNEQFF	TGTGCCAGCAGTTACTCCCCCGACAGATTTTACAATGAGCAGTTCTTC
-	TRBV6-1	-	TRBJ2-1	CASRGGWYNEQFF	TGTGCCAGCCGGGGAGGTTGGTACAATGAGCAGTTCTTC
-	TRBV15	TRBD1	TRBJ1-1	CATSRDRDRLEAFF	TGTGCCACCAGCAGAGATAGGGACAGGCTAGAAGCTTTCTTT
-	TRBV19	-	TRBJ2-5	CASSQMGGWETQYF	TGTGCCAGTAGCCAAATGGGGGGATGGGAGACCCAGTACTTC
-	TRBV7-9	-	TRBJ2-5	CASSLGGVRETQYF	TGTGCCAGCAGCTTAGGTGGCGTGAGGGAGACCCAGTACTTC
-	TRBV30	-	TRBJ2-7	CAWMDRSYEQYF	TGTGCCTGGATGGACCGCTCCTACGAGCAGTACTTC
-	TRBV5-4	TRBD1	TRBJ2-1	CASSLGRTGGIGEQFF	TGTGCCAGCAGCCTAGGAAGGACAGGGGGCATAGGTGAGCAGTTCTTC
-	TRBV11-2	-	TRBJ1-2	CASSLGTANYGYTF	TGTGCCAGCAGCTTAGGGACAGCTAACTATGGCTACACCTTC
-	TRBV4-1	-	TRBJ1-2	CASSQADQGLYGYTF	TGCGCCAGCAGCCAAGCGGACCAGGGGCTCTATGGCTACACCTTC
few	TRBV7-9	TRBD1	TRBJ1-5	CASSQGGPQHF	TGTGCCAGCAGCCAGGGGGGGCCCCAGCATTTT
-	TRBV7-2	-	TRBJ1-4	CASTSVTNEKLFF	TGTGCCAGCACCTCAGTAACTAATGAAAAACTGTTTTTT
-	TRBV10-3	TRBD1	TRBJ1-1	CATNRGDGMNTEAFF	TGTGCCACAAACAGGGGTGACGGGATGAACACTGAAGCTTTCTTT
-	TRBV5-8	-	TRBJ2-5	CASSLLLYPETQYF	TGTGCCAGCAGCTTGTTACTATACCCGGAGACCCAGTACTTC
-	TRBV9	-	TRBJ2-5	CASRGAQEETQYF	TGTGCCAGCAGGGGGGCGCAGGAAGAGACCCAGTACTTC
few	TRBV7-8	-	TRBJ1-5	CASSFTIDQPQHF	TGTGCCAGCAGCTTCACAATCGATCAGCCCCAGCATTTT
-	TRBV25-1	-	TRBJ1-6	CASSRQPNSPLHF	TGTGCCAGCAGCAGACAGCCGAATTCACCCCTCCACTTT
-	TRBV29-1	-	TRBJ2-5	CSVGVPGTQYF	TGCAGCGTTGGAGTCCCAGGGACCCAGTACTTC
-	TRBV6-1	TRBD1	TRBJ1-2	CASSNSGTGDGYTF	TGTGCCAGCAGTAACTCCGGGACAGGGGACGGCTACACCTTC
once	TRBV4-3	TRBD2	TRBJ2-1	CASSQAGMGRGGRGEQFF	TGCGCCAGCAGCCAAGCTGGCATGGGTCGGGGGGGCCGTGGGGAGCAGTTCTTC
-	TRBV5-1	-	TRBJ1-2	CASSLGGAIRNYGYTF	TGCGCCAGCAGCTTGGGCGGAGCTATACGGAACTATGGCTACACCTTC
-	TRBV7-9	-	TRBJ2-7	CASSLGPSEQYF	TGTGCCAGCAGCTTAGGGCCCAGCGAGCAGTACTTC
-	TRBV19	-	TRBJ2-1	CASRSGDSYNEQFF	TGTGCCAGTAGATCGGGGGACTCCTACAATGAGCAGTTCTTC
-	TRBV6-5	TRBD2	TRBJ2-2	CASGSAGAGELFF	TGTGCCAGTGGATCCGCGGGGGCCGGGGAGCTGTTTTTT
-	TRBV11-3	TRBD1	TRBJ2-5	CASSGQGVQETQYF	TGTGCCAGCAGCGGACAGGGGGTCCAAGAGACCCAGTACTTC
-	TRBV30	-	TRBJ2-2	CAWRFAGHGELFF	TGTGCCTGGAGATTCGCAGGGCACGGGGAGCTGTTTTTT
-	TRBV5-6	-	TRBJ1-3	CASSGTPTGNTIYF	TGTGCCAGCTCCGGGACACCGACTGGAAACACCATATATTTT
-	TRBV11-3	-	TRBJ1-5	CASSQGGGSVPQHF	TGTGCCAGCAGCCAAGGAGGGGGTTCGGTGCCCCAGCATTTT
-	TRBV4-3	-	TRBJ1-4	CASSQGEGSRDVFF	TGCGCCAGCAGCCAAGGGGAGGGATCCCGGGACGTGTTTTTT
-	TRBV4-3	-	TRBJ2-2	CASSLYYVGQTTGELFF	TGCGCCAGCAGCCTATACTATGTAGGACAGACGACCGGGGAGCTGTTTTTT
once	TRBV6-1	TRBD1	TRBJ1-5	CASNVQGWQPQHF	TGTGCCAGCAATGTACAGGGGTGGCAGCCCCAGCATTTT
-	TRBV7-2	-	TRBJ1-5	CASSLEVAGNQPQHF	TGTGCCAGCAGCTTAGAGGTGGCGGGGAATCAGCCCCAGCATTTT
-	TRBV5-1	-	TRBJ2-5	CASSTGLRETQYF	TGCGCCAGCAGCACGGGGCTGCGGGAGACCCAGTACTTC
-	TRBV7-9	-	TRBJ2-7	CASSLFVLGTPSYEQYF	TGTGCCAGCAGCTTATTTGTACTCGGGACGCCTTCCTACGAGCAGTACTTC
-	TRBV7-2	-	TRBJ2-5	CASSLTNQETQYF	TGTGCCAGCAGCCTAACCAACCAAGAGACCCAGTACTTC
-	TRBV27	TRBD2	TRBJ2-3	CASGTGLAGLTDTQYF	TGTGCCAGCGGGACAGGACTAGCGGGGTTAACAGATACGCAGTATTTT
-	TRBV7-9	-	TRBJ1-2	CASSLGAGSTGGGYTF	TGTGCCAGCAGCTTAGGGGCTGGGAGCACTGGGGGTGGCTACACCTTC
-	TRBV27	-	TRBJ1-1	CASSLYSGVAEAFF	TGTGCCAGCAGTTTATATAGTGGAGTGGCTGAAGCTTTCTTT
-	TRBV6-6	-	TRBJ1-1	CAGGWGAEAFF	TGTGCCGGTGGATGGGGGGCTGAAGCTTTCTTT
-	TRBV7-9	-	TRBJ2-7	CASSFTGIEQYF	TGTGCCAGCAGCTTTACAGGGATCGAGCAGTACTTC
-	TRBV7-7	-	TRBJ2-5	CASSLGGGYSAGTQYF	TGTGCCAGCAGCTTGGGCGGGGGCTACTCCGCCGGAACCCAGTACTTC
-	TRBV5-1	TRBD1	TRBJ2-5	CASSPETGGWQETQYF	TGCGCCAGCAGCCCGGAGACAGGGGGTTGGCAAGAGACCCAGTACTTC
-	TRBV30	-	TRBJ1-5	CAWSGQENQPQHF	TGTGCCTGGAGTGGACAGGAGAATCAGCCCCAGCATTTT
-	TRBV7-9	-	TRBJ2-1	CARQGTDNEQFF	TGTGCCAGACAGGGTACTGACAATGAGCAGTTCTTC
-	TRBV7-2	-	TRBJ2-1	CASIQRAGASQEQFF	TGTGCCAGCATCCAGCGGGCAGGGGCGAGCCAGGAGCAGTTCTTC
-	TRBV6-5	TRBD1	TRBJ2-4	CASSPDRGAKNIQYF	TGTGCCAGCAGTCCCGACAGGGGGGCCAAAAACATTCAGTACTTC
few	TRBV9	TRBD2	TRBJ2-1	CASSASTGGGAGEQFF	TGTGCCAGCAGCGCCTCGACGGGCGGGGGGGCCGGTGAGCAGTTCTTC